The 9 T cell receptor beta chains below were found in one sample sequenced in a study of T cell repertoires in cytomegalovirus infection. No cognate antigen is known for these TCRs. MiXCR was run by TCRdb on the reads, yielding one entry per CDR3 protein. The table has 400,000 to 600,000 distinct CDR3 sequences, about 44% seen once; the top ten hold about 41%. The sequencing here drew on cultured PBMCs, taken from culture after CMV antigen stimulation. The receptors shown here come from a human donor in good health (CMV status not recorded). Some clones in this sample may be carry-over from other donors' samples.

V usage is TRBV5-6 and J usage is TRBJ1-6; D is ambiguous. Germline V gene sequence: CDR1 SGHDT, CDR2 YYEEEE. V lost 1 base and J 2 bases, leaving 10 bases between the germline ends. The CDR3 covers 16 residues. The CDR3 spells CASSLNSAAYNSPLHF. CDR3 DNA: TGTGCCAGCAGCTTGAACTCCGCAGCCTATAATTCACCCCTCCACTTT.

The genes are TRBV7-4 and TRBJ2-5; D ambiguous. The V gene's germline CDR1 is SGHVT and CDR2 SQSDAQ. The CDR3 totals 13 residues. Trimming left V 4 bases short and J 4 bases short, with 10 bases between. CDR3 amino acids: CASSSPVGETQYF. The CDR3 region has the DNA TGTGCCAGCAGCTCTCCGGTCGGAGAGACCCAGTACTTC.

The chain joins TRBV11-2 to TRBJ2-3, with TRBD2 matching over 11 bases. The CDR3 contains 16 residues. V was pared by 4 bases and J by 2 bases, with 5 bases of the junction left unmatched. Germline CDR1 is SGHAT and CDR2 is FQNNGV. CDR3 DNA sequence: TGTGCCAGCAGCTCGTTAGCGGGAGGGCCCACAGATACGCAGTATTTT. Amino acid sequence: CASSSLAGGPTDTQYF. Filled out from reference TRBV11-2 and TRBJ2-3, the complete variable domain reads EAGVAQSPRYKIIEKRQSVAFWCNPISGHATLYWYQQILGQGPKLLIQFQNNGVVDDSQLPKDRFSAERLKGVDSTLKIQPAKLEDSAVYLCASSSLAGGPTDTQYFGPGTRLTVL.

This clonotype was recorded at least ten times. The V call is TRBV7-2, the J call TRBJ2-7; weak D call: TRBD2 (5 bases). V was cut by 1 base and J by 5 bases, with 12 bases left in between. Germline V lookup: CDR1 SGHTA, CDR2 FQGNSA. The CDR3 runs to 14 residues. The CDR3 protein is CASSLVSLRDEQYF. The DNA of the CDR3 is TGTGCCAGCAGCTTAGTTTCATTGAGGGACGAGCAGTACTTC. The full variable domain, rest sourced from reference TRBV7-2 and TRBJ2-7, is GAGVSQSPSNKVTEKGKDVELRCDPISGHTALYWYRQSLGQGLEFLIYFQGNSAPDKSGLPSDRFSAERTGGSVSTLTIQRTQQEDSAVYLCASSLVSLRDEQYFGPGTRLTVT.

V and J are TRBV7-2 and TRBJ2-1, with TRBD2 matching over 12 bases. The V gene's germline CDR1 is SGHTA and CDR2 FQGNSA. The V segment lost 5 bases and the J segment 10 bases; nucleotides outside the gene matches: 12. The CDR3 spans 16 residues. CDR3 sequence reads: CASSPIIGLAGREQFF. The CDR3 DNA follows: TGTGCCAGCAGCCCAATTATCGGACTAGCGGGACGGGAGCAGTTCTTC.

This sequence joins TRBV15 and TRBJ2-1; D possibly corresponds to TRBD2 (6 bases). V was pared by 11 bases and J by 3 bases, with 11 bases between. The CDR3 extends over 12 amino acids. Germline-derived CDR1 and CDR2 are LNHNV and YYDKDF (reference sequence). The CDR3 reads CALSRGYNEQFF. CDR3 sequence (DNA): TGTGCCTTGTCGCGGGGCTACAATGAGCAGTTCTTC.

V and J are TRBV18 and TRBJ2-7; D may be TRBD2 (6 bases). The germline V and J ends were trimmed by 2 bases and 2 bases, with 22 bases remaining between them. This CDR3 spans 18 amino acids. The germline V gene encodes CDR1 KGHSH and CDR2 LQKENI. The CDR3 nucleotides are TGTGCCAGCTCACCAGGACTAAGAACCCGACCCAACCCCTACGAGCAGTACTTC. Translating gives CASSPGLRTRPNPYEQYF.

The rearrangement uses TRBV19 and TRBJ1-2; the match to TRBD1 covers 9 bases. CDR1 and CDR2 (germline): LNHDA, SQIVND (reference sequence). After removal of 8 bases from V and 5 bases from J, the junction contained 9 bases not matched to a gene. CDR3 length: 14 residues. The CDR3 nucleotides are TGTGCCAGTTCGATGTGGGACAGGGTTTATGGCTACACCTTC. It translates to CASSMWDRVYGYTF.

This clonotype was seen a handful of times. V and J are TRBV7-2 and TRBJ2-3, with D perhaps TRBD1 (6 bases). The ends were cut back, 0 bases at V and 3 bases at J, with 13 bases in the middle. CDR1 and CDR2 from the germline V gene are SGHTA and FQGNSA. This CDR3 contains 16 residues. Here the CDR3 DNA reads TGTGCCAGCAGCTTAGCTCTGGGGGCACTGACAGATACGCAGTATTTT. Its translation: CASSLALGALTDTQYF. The full variable domain, with the rest looked up from reference TRBV7-2 and TRBJ2-3, is GAGVSQSPSNKVTEKGKDVELRCDPISGHTALYWYRQSLGQGLEFLIYFQGNSAPDKSGLPSDRFSAERTGGSVSTLTIQRTQQEDSAVYLCASSLALGALTDTQYFGPGTRLTVL.